This T cell receptor beta chain was retrieved from a study of T cell clonotyping in hematopoietic cell transplantation (dated by TCRdb to the early 2020s). Concerning the study at large: Pretransplant recipient samples were obtained after cytoreduction. Recruitment of patients ran from 2015 to early 2017, and follow-up continued until late 2020 or until death. A total of 135 blood samples were collected in the study from 35 consecutive transplant recipients and their related donors.

With the immunoSEQ assay, which is a bias-controlled multiplex PCR relying on V- and J-specific primers, TCR beta CDR3 regions were amplified from genomic DNA. In a second PCR step, a proprietary barcode and Illumina adapter sequences were attached to the CDR3 amplicons. An Illumina MiSeq instrument was used for sequencing of the CDR3 libraries. The authors' pipeline ran thus. Export and quality control were performed with immunoSEQ Analyzer 3.0, and downstream analyses were performed with R Bioconductor and Immunarch. Repertoire metrics were calculated using only productive rearrangements within the normalized downsampled data set. In the normalized cohort, clonotypes with more than 5 templates were defined as pathologically expanded. The Inverse Simpson Index was used to measure repertoire diversity. CMV-specificity analyses were carried out on the non-normalized data set to capture all clonotypes. This immuneACCESS table, as held by TCRdb, lists in-frame sequences with V and J called but not all clones. Of the missing ones, under half trace to an unresolved V gene in checked studies; the others have no known cause. D and trimming were read from the DNA, whereas the V and J calls and clone size are those reported in that table. For this sample there are tens of thousands of clones; 95% to 97% appear just once. The top ten hold 1.5% to 2% of the sample.

The study at large found these results: Inverse Simpson Index values from donors and from recipients before transplant predicted broader TCR repertoire diversity after transplant. After transplant, TCR diversity in recipients dropped, and pathologically expanded clonotypes climbed progressively between day 30 and day 180. Sample size was limited, and cells were not sorted, so CD4 and CD8 repertoire contributions could not be separated. Only a small fraction of recipient repertoires overlapped donor repertoires, with over 97% appearing de novo at the given depth.

With respect to this clone: Its antigen remains unidentified. The input lacks base qualities; no much larger clone sits a single base away.

The time point label for this specimen denotes: recipient sample about 28 days before transplant, after cytoreduction. Blood from recipients was drawn roughly 28 days before transplant, then again at days 30, 100 and 180 after transplant. Using Nuclei Lysis Solution, genomic DNA was extracted from unfractionated peripheral blood mononuclear cells that were either fresh or cryopreserved. Sequences SGHTA (CDR1) and FQGTGA (CDR2) are obtained from the germline V gene. The V and J ends are trimmed by 1 base and 4 bases, leaving 13 bases between them. The CDR3 contains 15 residues, cysteine and phenylalanine counted. Only CDR3 DNA is held: 45 bases, read in frame from base 1.

The rearranged segments are TRBV7-3 and TRBJ1-2; the D region possibly corresponds to TRBD1 (6 bases align). This sequence was found in a woman between 45 and 65 years old with acute myeloid leukemia. Some clones in this sample may be carry-over from other donors' samples. Sequencing was performed on peripheral blood mononuclear cells, taken before stem cell transplant. The CDR3 region: CASSLNGGQGYGYTF. The bases read TGTGCCAGCAGCTTAAATGGGGGGCAAGGCTATGGCTACACCTTC.